This TCR beta chain was recovered during a study of vaccination and CD4 T cells after COVID-19. Study background: Post-COVID samples were collected a median roughly 93 days following diagnosis, spanning 35 to 161.

Regarding treatment: approximately nine-day PBMC culture with coronavirus spike peptide pools or control peptides (ViraFEST assay). Culture of 1.9 million or so PBMCs per well took place with roughly 9.6 IU/ml IL-2 and roughly 9.8 ug/ml peptide pools. General study findings and limits: Reactive clonotype counts went from median around 20 after infection to roughly 39 after vaccination, nonsignificantly.

The Oncomine TCR Beta short-read assay sequenced DNA from cultured CD4+ T cells. From cultured CD4+ T cells, genomic DNA was extracted. TCRdb reanalysed the PCR reads using MiXCR and keeps one entry per CDR3 protein. The table records 20,000 to 25,000 distinct CDR3 sequences, about 68% of them present only once. A word on this clonotype: Its antigen is as yet unknown.

Germline V gene sequence: CDR1 MDHEN, CDR2 SYDVKM. V was pared by 2 bases and J by 4 bases, with 17 bases between. The CDR3 length is 16 residues. The sample comprised CD4+ T cells from blood, cultured in vitro. This TCR derives from a human donor who had recovered from COVID-19. The chain links TRBV28 to TRBJ1-2; no firm D call. The CDR3 is CASSLPEAALTYGYTF. The CDR3 DNA sequence: TGTGCCAGCAGTTTACCCGAGGCAGCTCTAACCTATGGCTACACCTTC.